Only a few counts were recorded for the clone carrying this T cell receptor (beta chain). The germline gives CDR1 SGHAT, CDR2 FQDESV (reference sequence). The V end was cut by 1 base, the J end by 1 base, with 19 bases between. CDR3 length: 18 residues. Researchers took RNA transcripts and amplified the TCR beta CDR3 regions from them. The primer set for the first-round RT-PCR of the TCR CDR3 was HTBI. MiXCR, applied by TCRdb to the multiplex PCR reads, yields one record per CDR3 protein. The sample shows about 280,000 distinct CDR3 sequences, about 25% of them seen only once. This entry belongs to a study of T cells in Graves' hyperthyroidism and ophthalmopathy.

The TCR comes from a man aged 40-49 years with Graves' hyperthyroidism that later progressed to Graves' ophthalmopathy. The sample was blood. The rearrangement uses TRBV11-1 and TRBJ1-1; D possibly corresponds to TRBD1 (6 bases). The CDR3 DNA sequence: TGTGCCAGCAGCTTAGAGACCCTCGTGGGGGGGCCGAACACTGAAGCTTTCTTT. Amino acid sequence: CASSLETLVGGPNTEAFF.